This entry is about one TCR beta chain. A read error may produce the germline difference seen at one junction end. This entry comes from a study of blood T cell repertoires in COVID-19. Study summary: The cDNA or gDNA used as material had been derived from T cells, B-cell-depleted T cells, or PBMCs.

Recovery meant two consecutive negative NP/OP PCR tests, professional clearance, or resolved symptoms. The CDR3 covers 14 residues. Germline assignment: CDR1 SSHAT and CDR2 FNYEAQ (reference sequence). Repertoires were generated with immunoSEQ multiplex PCR, while TCRdb's copy carries only in-frame clones and drops some. The table has some 320,000 clones, around 87% seen once; the top ten hold roughly 5.3%. This chain joins TRBV7-7 and TRBJ2-1; possibly TRBD2 for D (6 bases). The sample consisted of PBMCs or T cells enriched from blood (not recorded which). The TCR sequence derives from a woman aged 25 to 39 who had recovered from COVID-19. The CDR3 loop reads CASSPRAGYNEQFF. The CDR3 region has the DNA TGTGCTAGCAGCCCTAGGGCGGGATACAATGAGCAGTTCTTC.